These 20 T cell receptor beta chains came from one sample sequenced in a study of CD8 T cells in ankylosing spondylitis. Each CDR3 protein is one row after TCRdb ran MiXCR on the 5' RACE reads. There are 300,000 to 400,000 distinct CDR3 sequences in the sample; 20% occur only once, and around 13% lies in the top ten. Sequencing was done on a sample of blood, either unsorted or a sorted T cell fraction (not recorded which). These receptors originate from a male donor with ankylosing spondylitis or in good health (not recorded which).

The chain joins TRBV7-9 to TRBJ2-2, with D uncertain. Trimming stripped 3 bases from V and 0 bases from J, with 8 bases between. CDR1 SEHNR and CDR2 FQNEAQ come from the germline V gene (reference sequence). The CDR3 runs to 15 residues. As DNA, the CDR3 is TGTGCCAGCAGCTTCCCCCCATCGAACACCGGGGAGCTGTTTTTT. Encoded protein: CASSFPPSNTGELFF.

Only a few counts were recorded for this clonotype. CDR3 protein: CASRPGGSDEQYF. The CDR3 DNA reads TGTGCCAGCAGGCCTGGGGGGTCCGACGAGCAGTACTTC. This chain joins TRBV7-3 and TRBJ2-7, with D perhaps matching TRBD2 (6 bases). The V gene's germline CDR1 is SGHTA and CDR2 FQGTGA. V lost 6 bases and J lost 5, with 14 bases in between. The CDR3 extends over 13 amino acids. Supplemented by reference TRBV7-3 and TRBJ2-7, the full variable domain reads GAGVSQTPSNKVTEKGKYVELRCDPISGHTALYWYRQSLGQGPEFLIYFQGTGAADDSGLPNDRFFAVRPEGSVSTLKIQRTERGDSAVYLCASRPGGSDEQYFGPGTRLTVT.

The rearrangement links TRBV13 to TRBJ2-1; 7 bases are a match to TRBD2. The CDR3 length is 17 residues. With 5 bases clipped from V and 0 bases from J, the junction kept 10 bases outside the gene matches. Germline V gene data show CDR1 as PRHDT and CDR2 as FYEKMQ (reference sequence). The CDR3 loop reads CASSTSWGGSSYNEQFF. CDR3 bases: TGTGCCAGCAGCACCTCCTGGGGGGGGAGCTCCTACAATGAGCAGTTCTTC.

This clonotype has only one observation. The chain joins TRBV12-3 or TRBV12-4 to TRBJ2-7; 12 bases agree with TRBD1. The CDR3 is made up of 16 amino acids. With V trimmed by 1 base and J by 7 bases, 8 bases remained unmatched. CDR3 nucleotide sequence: TGTGCCAGCAGTTTAGGGCCTGGGACAGGGGGCGGGGAGCAGTACTTC. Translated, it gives CASSLGPGTGGGEQYF.

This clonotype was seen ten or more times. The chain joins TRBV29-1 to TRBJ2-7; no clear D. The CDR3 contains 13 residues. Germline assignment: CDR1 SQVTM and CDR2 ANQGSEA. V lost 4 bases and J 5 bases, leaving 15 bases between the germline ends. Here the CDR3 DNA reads TGCAGCGTTGTGTCCTCCCCGGGTGACGAGCAGTACTTC. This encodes CSVVSSPGDEQYF.

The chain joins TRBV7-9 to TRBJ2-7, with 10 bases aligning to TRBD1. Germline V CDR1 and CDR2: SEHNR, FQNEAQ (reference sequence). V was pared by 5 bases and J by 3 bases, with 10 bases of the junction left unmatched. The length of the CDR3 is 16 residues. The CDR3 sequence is CASSEDRDRGIYEQYF. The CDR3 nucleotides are TGTGCCAGCAGCGAAGATCGGGACAGGGGAATCTACGAGCAGTACTTC.

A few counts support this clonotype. Here the CDR3 DNA reads TGTGCCAGCAGTTTGATGGTTGGCACCGGGGAGCTGTTTTTT. This sequence encodes CASSLMVGTGELFF. V and J are TRBV12-3 or TRBV12-4 and TRBJ2-2, with D unclear. Trimming took 3 bases from V and 4 from J, leaving 9 bases between them. This CDR3 has 14 residues.

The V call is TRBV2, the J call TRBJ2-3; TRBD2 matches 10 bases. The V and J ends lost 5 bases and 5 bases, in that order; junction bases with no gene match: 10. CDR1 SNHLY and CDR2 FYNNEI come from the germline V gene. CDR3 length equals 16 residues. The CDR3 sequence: CASSQRAGGSGDTQYF. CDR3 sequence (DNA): TGTGCCAGCAGTCAAAGAGCGGGGGGGTCAGGAGATACGCAGTATTTT.

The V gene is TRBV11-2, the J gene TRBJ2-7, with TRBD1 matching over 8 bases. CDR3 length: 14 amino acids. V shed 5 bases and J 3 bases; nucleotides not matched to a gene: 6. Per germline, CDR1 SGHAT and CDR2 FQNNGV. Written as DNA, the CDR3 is TGTGCCAGCAGCGCCCAAACAGGGGGCTACGAGCAGTACTTC. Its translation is CASSAQTGGYEQYF. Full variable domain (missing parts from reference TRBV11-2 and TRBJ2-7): EAGVAQSPRYKIIEKRQSVAFWCNPISGHATLYWYQQILGQGPKLLIQFQNNGVVDDSQLPKDRFSAERLKGVDSTLKIQPAKLEDSAVYLCASSAQTGGYEQYFGPGTRLTVT.

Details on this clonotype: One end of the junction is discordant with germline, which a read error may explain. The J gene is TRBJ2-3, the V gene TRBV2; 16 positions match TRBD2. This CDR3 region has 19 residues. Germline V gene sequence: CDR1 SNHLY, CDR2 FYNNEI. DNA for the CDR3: TGTGCCATCAGTTCCGGGACTAGCGGGGGGGCGAGCGGCACAGATACGCAGTATTTT. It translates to CAISSGTSGGASGTDTQYF.

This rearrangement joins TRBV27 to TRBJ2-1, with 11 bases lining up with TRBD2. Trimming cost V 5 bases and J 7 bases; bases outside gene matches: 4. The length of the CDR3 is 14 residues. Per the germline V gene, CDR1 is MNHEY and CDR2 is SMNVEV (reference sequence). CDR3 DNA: TGTGCCAGCAGTACCGGGACTAGCGGAAATGAGCAGTTCTTC. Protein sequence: CASSTGTSGNEQFF.

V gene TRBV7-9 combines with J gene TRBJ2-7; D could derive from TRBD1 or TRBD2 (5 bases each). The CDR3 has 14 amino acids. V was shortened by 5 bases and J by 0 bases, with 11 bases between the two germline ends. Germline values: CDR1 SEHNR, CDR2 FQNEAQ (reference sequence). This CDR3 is CASSHRDVSYEQYF. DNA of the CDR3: TGTGCCAGCAGCCACCGGGACGTCTCCTACGAGCAGTACTTC.

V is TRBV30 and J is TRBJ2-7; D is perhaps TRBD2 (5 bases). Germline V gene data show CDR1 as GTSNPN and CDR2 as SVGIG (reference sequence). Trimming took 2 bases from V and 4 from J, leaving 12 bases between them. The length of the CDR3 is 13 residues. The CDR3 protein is CAWSHPGLYEQYF. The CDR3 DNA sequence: TGTGCCTGGAGTCACCCAGGACTGTACGAGCAGTACTTC.

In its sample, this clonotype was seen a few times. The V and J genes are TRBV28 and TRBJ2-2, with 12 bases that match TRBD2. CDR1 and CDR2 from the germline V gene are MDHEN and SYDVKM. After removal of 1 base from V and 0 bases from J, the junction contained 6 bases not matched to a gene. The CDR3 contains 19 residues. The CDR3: CASSLLGTSGLTNTGELFF. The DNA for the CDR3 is TGTGCCAGCAGTTTATTGGGGACTAGCGGGCTAACGAACACCGGGGAGCTGTTTTTT.

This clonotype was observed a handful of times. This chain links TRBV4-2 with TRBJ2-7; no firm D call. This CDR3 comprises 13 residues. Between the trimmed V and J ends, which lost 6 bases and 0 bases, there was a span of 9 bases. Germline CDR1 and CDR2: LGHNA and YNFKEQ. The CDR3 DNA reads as TGTGCCAGCAGGAAAAGCTCCTCCTACGAGCAGTACTTC. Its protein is CASRKSSSYEQYF.

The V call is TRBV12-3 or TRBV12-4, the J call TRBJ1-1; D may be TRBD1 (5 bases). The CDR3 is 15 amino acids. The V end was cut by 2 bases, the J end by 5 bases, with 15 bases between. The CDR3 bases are TGTGCCAGCAGTTTACCGGGAGGGGTTAGTACTGAAGCTTTCTTT. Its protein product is CASSLPGGVSTEAFF.

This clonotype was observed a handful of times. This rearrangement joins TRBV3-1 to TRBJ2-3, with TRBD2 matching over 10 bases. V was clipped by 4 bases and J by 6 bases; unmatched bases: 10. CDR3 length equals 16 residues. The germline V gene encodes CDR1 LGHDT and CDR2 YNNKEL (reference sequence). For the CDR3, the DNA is TGTGCCAGCAGCCCGAGCTTACTAGCGGGGATGGATACGCAGTATTTT. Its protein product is CASSPSLLAGMDTQYF.

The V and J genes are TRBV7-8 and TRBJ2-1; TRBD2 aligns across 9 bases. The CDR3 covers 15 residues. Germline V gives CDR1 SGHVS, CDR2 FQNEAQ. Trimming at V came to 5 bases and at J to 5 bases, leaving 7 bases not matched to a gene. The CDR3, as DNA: TGTGCCAGCAGCCTGAGGCGGGGGGGCCACAATGAGCAGTTCTTC. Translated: CASSLRRGGHNEQFF.

CDR3 DNA: TGTGCCAGCAGCACTAGCGGGGTTTCCTACGAGCAGTACTTC. Protein: CASSTSGVSYEQYF. The V and J genes are TRBV4-2 and TRBJ2-7; 10 bases map to TRBD2. From germline, CDR1 is LGHNA and CDR2 YNFKEQ. V lost 5 bases, J lost 1 base, and 2 bases stayed unmatched. CDR3 length: 14 amino acids.

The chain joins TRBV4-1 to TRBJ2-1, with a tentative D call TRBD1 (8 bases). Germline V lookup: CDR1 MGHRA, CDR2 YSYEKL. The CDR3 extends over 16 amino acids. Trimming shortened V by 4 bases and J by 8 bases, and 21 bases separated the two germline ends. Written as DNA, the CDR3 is TGCGCCAGCAGCCGCCGAGGACAGGGAGGGGGCGATGAGCAGTTCTTC. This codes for CASSRRGQGGGDEQFF.